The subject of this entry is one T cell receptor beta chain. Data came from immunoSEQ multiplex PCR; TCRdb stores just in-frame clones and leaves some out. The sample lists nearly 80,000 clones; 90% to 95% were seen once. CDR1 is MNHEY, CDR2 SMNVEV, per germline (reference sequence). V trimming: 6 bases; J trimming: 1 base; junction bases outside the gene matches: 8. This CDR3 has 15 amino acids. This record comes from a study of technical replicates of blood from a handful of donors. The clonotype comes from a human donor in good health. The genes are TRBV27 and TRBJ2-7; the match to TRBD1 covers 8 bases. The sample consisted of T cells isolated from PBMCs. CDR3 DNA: TGTGCCAGCAGCGAGTACAGGGGGAAGTCCTACGAGCAGTACTTC. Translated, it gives CASSEYRGKSYEQYF.